This is a list of T cell receptor beta chains from one sample in a study of chemoradiotherapy in HPV16-positive cancers. Sequenced by immunoSEQ multiplex PCR; TCRdb stores in-frame clones only, minus some. This sample has 10,000 to 15,000 clones, with roughly three quarters found just once. Collection of the sample occurred from a patient who underwent chemoradiotherapy. These receptors came from a human donor with HPV-associated anogenital cancer. The CDR3 runs from the conserved cysteine through the conserved F or W. The order of the fields is D gene, V gene, clone size, J gene, CDR3 DNA, CDR3 protein. D genes are given only for firm matches. Some rows mark clone size as missing; the rest say once, few, many or name a class of expanded clone.

d_gene: TRBD1; v_gene: TRBV11-2; abundance: .; j_gene: TRBJ2-7; CDR3nt: TGTGCCAGCAGCTTATTGGGACAGTTGTTCTACGAGCAGTACTTC; CDR3aa: CASSLLGQLFYEQYF
d_gene: .; v_gene: TRBV5-1; abundance: .; j_gene: TRBJ2-2; CDR3nt: TGCGCCAGCAGCTTGACCGTAGACGGGGAGCTGTTTTTT; CDR3aa: CASSLTVDGELFF
d_gene: .; v_gene: TRBV5-6; abundance: .; j_gene: TRBJ1-1; CDR3nt: TGTGCCAGCAGCTTGGCCAGGGGCCGAGCTTTCTTT; CDR3aa: CASSLARGRAFF
d_gene: .; v_gene: TRBV5-6; abundance: .; j_gene: TRBJ1-1; CDR3nt: TGTGCCAGCAGCTTAAGGGGTCTTGCTGAAGCTTTCTTT; CDR3aa: CASSLRGLAEAFF
d_gene: .; v_gene: TRBV2; abundance: .; j_gene: TRBJ2-7; CDR3nt: TGTGCCAACCGAGGGGCGGGGGAGCAGTACTTC; CDR3aa: CANRGAGEQYF
d_gene: TRBD1; v_gene: TRBV4-3; abundance: .; j_gene: TRBJ2-1; CDR3nt: TGCGCCAGCAGCCAAGAAATGGGACACAGGGGCGAGCAGTTCTTC; CDR3aa: CASSQEMGHRGEQFF
d_gene: .; v_gene: TRBV5-1; abundance: .; j_gene: TRBJ2-7; CDR3nt: TGCGCCAGCAGCCGTAGGCCAGACTCCTACGAGCAGTACTTC; CDR3aa: CASSRRPDSYEQYF
d_gene: .; v_gene: TRBV5-6; abundance: .; j_gene: TRBJ2-7; CDR3nt: TGTGCCAGCAGCCTGGGAGTGGACGAGCAGTACTTC; CDR3aa: CASSLGVDEQYF
d_gene: .; v_gene: TRBV27; abundance: .; j_gene: TRBJ2-5; CDR3nt: TGTGCCAGCAGTCGGGTATCCGACCCAAATATGTACCAAGAGACCCAGTACTTC; CDR3aa: CASSRVSDPNMYQETQYF
d_gene: .; v_gene: TRBV5-1; abundance: .; j_gene: TRBJ1-1; CDR3nt: TGCGCCAGCAGCTTGGAGGCGAACACTGAAGCTTTCTTT; CDR3aa: CASSLEANTEAFF
d_gene: TRBD1; v_gene: TRBV6-6; abundance: once; j_gene: TRBJ2-7; CDR3nt: TGTGCCAGCAGGACGAATACAGGGGACTACGAGCAGTACTTC; CDR3aa: CASRTNTGDYEQYF
d_gene: .; v_gene: TRBV19; abundance: .; j_gene: TRBJ2-7; CDR3nt: TGTGCCAGTAGTACGACTACAGGAACCACCTACGAGCAGTACTTC; CDR3aa: CASSTTTGTTYEQYF
d_gene: .; v_gene: TRBV6-5; abundance: .; j_gene: TRBJ2-7; CDR3nt: TGTGCCAGCAGAACCATGGTTGATCGGGGAGGCGAGCAGTACTTC; CDR3aa: CASRTMVDRGGEQYF
d_gene: TRBD2; v_gene: TRBV6-1; abundance: .; j_gene: TRBJ2-1; CDR3nt: TGTGCCAGCAGTGCAACTAGCGGGGGGATCAATGAGCAGTTCTTC; CDR3aa: CASSATSGGINEQFF
d_gene: .; v_gene: TRBV7-3; abundance: .; j_gene: TRBJ2-5; CDR3nt: TGTGCCAGCAGCCAAGCAGGGGGGCGAGAGACCCAGTACTTC; CDR3aa: CASSQAGGRETQYF
d_gene: TRBD1; v_gene: TRBV30; abundance: .; j_gene: TRBJ1-2; CDR3nt: TGTGCCTGGAGGCAGCGTCGGCAGGGGGACAGCTATGGCTACACCTTC; CDR3aa: CAWRQRRQGDSYGYTF
d_gene: .; v_gene: TRBV5-1; abundance: .; j_gene: TRBJ2-1; CDR3nt: TGCGCCAGCAGCTTGGGCCGGGGGGCCCTCCGAGAGCAGTTCTTC; CDR3aa: CASSLGRGALREQFF
d_gene: .; v_gene: TRBV11-1; abundance: .; j_gene: TRBJ1-6; CDR3nt: TGTGCCAGCAGCCCGCGGACGGTCCTTTCTAATTCACCCCTCCACTTT; CDR3aa: CASSPRTVLSNSPLHF
d_gene: .; v_gene: TRBV30; abundance: .; j_gene: TRBJ2-7; CDR3nt: TGTGCCTGGAGGCGGACTACTAGCTCCTACGAGCAGTACTTC; CDR3aa: CAWRRTTSSYEQYF
d_gene: .; v_gene: TRBV29-1; abundance: .; j_gene: TRBJ2-7; CDR3nt: TGCAGCGTTGACGAGGGTCAGGACGAGCAGTACTTC; CDR3aa: CSVDEGQDEQYF
d_gene: .; v_gene: TRBV13; abundance: .; j_gene: TRBJ1-2; CDR3nt: TGTGCCAGCAGCTTAGAAGGGGGGCCGCGGCATGGCTACACCTTC; CDR3aa: CASSLEGGPRHGYTF
d_gene: .; v_gene: TRBV4-3; abundance: .; j_gene: TRBJ2-5; CDR3nt: TGCGCCAGCAGCCGTCGCGTGGGGGCACAAGAGACCCAGTACTTC; CDR3aa: CASSRRVGAQETQYF
d_gene: .; v_gene: TRBV7-3; abundance: .; j_gene: TRBJ2-2; CDR3nt: TGTGCCAGCAGCTTAATGCCGAACACCGGGGAGCTGTTTTTT; CDR3aa: CASSLMPNTGELFF
d_gene: TRBD2; v_gene: TRBV4-1; abundance: .; j_gene: TRBJ2-2; CDR3nt: TGCGCCAGCAGCTCCGGGACTAGCGGGGGGAACACGCTATCCACCGGGGAGCTGTTTTTT; CDR3aa: CASSSGTSGGNTLSTGELFF
d_gene: .; v_gene: TRBV7-9; abundance: .; j_gene: TRBJ2-7; CDR3nt: TGTGCCAGCAGCTTACAGGGTAGTGGCTCCTACGAGCAGTACTTC; CDR3aa: CASSLQGSGSYEQYF
d_gene: .; v_gene: TRBV5-5; abundance: .; j_gene: TRBJ1-4; CDR3nt: TGTGCCAGCAGCTCCCAAGGGGCGGGAGAAAAACTGTTTTTT; CDR3aa: CASSSQGAGEKLFF
d_gene: .; v_gene: TRBV6-5; abundance: .; j_gene: TRBJ1-1; CDR3nt: TGTGCCAGCACTTATCGGGGGGGCACTGAAGCTTTCTTT; CDR3aa: CASTYRGGTEAFF
d_gene: .; v_gene: TRBV15; abundance: few; j_gene: TRBJ1-5; CDR3nt: TGTGCCACCAGCAGAGGGGTGGGGCAGCCCCAGCATTTT; CDR3aa: CATSRGVGQPQHF
d_gene: TRBD1; v_gene: TRBV23-1; abundance: .; j_gene: TRBJ1-5; CDR3nt: TGCGCCTGCTATCGGGGACAGTTAAATCAGCCCCAGCATTTT; CDR3aa: CACYRGQLNQPQHF
d_gene: .; v_gene: TRBV4-2; abundance: .; j_gene: TRBJ2-2; CDR3nt: TGTGCCAGCAGCCAAGGCGACAGCGGGGAGCTGTTTTTT; CDR3aa: CASSQGDSGELFF
d_gene: .; v_gene: TRBV19; abundance: .; j_gene: TRBJ2-2; CDR3nt: TGTGCCAGTACTCCCGTTACCGGGGAGCTGTTTTTT; CDR3aa: CASTPVTGELFF
d_gene: TRBD2; v_gene: TRBV2; abundance: .; j_gene: TRBJ2-7; CDR3nt: TGTGCCAGCAGTGAAGGGCTCGGGGGGTTTTACGAGCAGTACTTC; CDR3aa: CASSEGLGGFYEQYF
d_gene: .; v_gene: TRBV10-3; abundance: .; j_gene: TRBJ1-5; CDR3nt: TGTGCCATCAGTGACCGCAATCAGCCCCAGCATTTT; CDR3aa: CAISDRNQPQHF
d_gene: .; v_gene: TRBV6-5; abundance: .; j_gene: TRBJ1-4; CDR3nt: TGTGCCAGCAGTAAGGGGACAACTAATGAAAAACTGTTTTTT; CDR3aa: CASSKGTTNEKLFF
d_gene: TRBD1; v_gene: TRBV11-2; abundance: .; j_gene: TRBJ1-2; CDR3nt: TGTGCCAGCAGCCAGGGGGGGGGCTATGGCTACACCTTC; CDR3aa: CASSQGGGYGYTF
d_gene: .; v_gene: TRBV4-2; abundance: .; j_gene: TRBJ1-5; CDR3nt: TGTGCCAGCAGCCAAGAAGGATGGGGGGATCAGCCCCAGCATTTT; CDR3aa: CASSQEGWGDQPQHF
d_gene: .; v_gene: TRBV7-6; abundance: .; j_gene: TRBJ1-6; CDR3nt: TGTGCCAGCAGCCAGGTCAAGAGCTCCTATAATTCACCCCTCCACTTT; CDR3aa: CASSQVKSSYNSPLHF
d_gene: .; v_gene: TRBV7-2; abundance: .; j_gene: TRBJ2-7; CDR3nt: TGTGCCAGCAGCTTGCGGGATACCTACGAGCAGTACTTC; CDR3aa: CASSLRDTYEQYF
d_gene: .; v_gene: TRBV10-1; abundance: .; j_gene: TRBJ2-3; CDR3nt: TGCGCCAGCAGTGAGTCAGACTGGAGCACAGATACGCAGTATTTT; CDR3aa: CASSESDWSTDTQYF
d_gene: .; v_gene: TRBV11-3; abundance: .; j_gene: TRBJ2-1; CDR3nt: TGTGCCAGCAGCTTAGACTCCTACAATGAGCAGTTCTTC; CDR3aa: CASSLDSYNEQFF
d_gene: .; v_gene: TRBV6-6; abundance: .; j_gene: TRBJ2-7; CDR3nt: TGTGCCAGCAGTTTGGACGGCTACGAGCAGTACTTC; CDR3aa: CASSLDGYEQYF
d_gene: .; v_gene: TRBV4-1; abundance: .; j_gene: TRBJ2-7; CDR3nt: TGCGCCAGCAGCCAAGGGACAGGGGCGGGAGGCTACGAGCAGTACTTC; CDR3aa: CASSQGTGAGGYEQYF
d_gene: TRBD2; v_gene: TRBV6-6; abundance: .; j_gene: TRBJ2-1; CDR3nt: TGTGCCAGCAGTTCGACTAGCGGGGGGGAAAATGAGCAGTTCTTC; CDR3aa: CASSSTSGGENEQFF
d_gene: TRBD2; v_gene: TRBV7-3; abundance: .; j_gene: TRBJ2-1; CDR3nt: TGTGCCAGCAGCACCCAAGGGACTAGCGGGACCAATGAGCAGTTCTTC; CDR3aa: CASSTQGTSGTNEQFF
d_gene: .; v_gene: TRBV5-1; abundance: .; j_gene: TRBJ2-6; CDR3nt: TGCGCCAGCAGCCCGGGTGGGGCCAACGTCCTGACTTTC; CDR3aa: CASSPGGANVLTF
d_gene: .; v_gene: TRBV5-4; abundance: .; j_gene: TRBJ1-1; CDR3nt: TGTGCCAGCAGCCCCACGAGGGCTGACACTGAAGCTTTCTTT; CDR3aa: CASSPTRADTEAFF
d_gene: .; v_gene: TRBV5-4; abundance: few; j_gene: TRBJ2-2; CDR3nt: TGTGCCAGCAGCTTGGATCTCCGAAGGGGTGGTGCCGGGGAGCTGTTTTTT; CDR3aa: CASSLDLRRGGAGELFF
d_gene: .; v_gene: TRBV19; abundance: .; j_gene: TRBJ1-5; CDR3nt: TGTGCCAGTAGTATAGCCGTGACTGCGGGTCAGCCCCAGCATTTT; CDR3aa: CASSIAVTAGQPQHF
d_gene: .; v_gene: TRBV28; abundance: .; j_gene: TRBJ2-1; CDR3nt: TGTGCCAGCAGTGGACGGGGGCTCTCCTACAATGAGCAGTTCTTC; CDR3aa: CASSGRGLSYNEQFF
d_gene: .; v_gene: TRBV19; abundance: .; j_gene: TRBJ2-2; CDR3nt: TGTGCCAGTTTCAGGGGCGCGGGCACCGGGGAGCTGTTTTTT; CDR3aa: CASFRGAGTGELFF
d_gene: .; v_gene: TRBV4-2; abundance: few; j_gene: TRBJ1-1; CDR3nt: TGTGCCAGCAGCCACCCCACCGGCCGAACCGAAGGAGCTTTCTTT; CDR3aa: CASSHPTGRTEGAFF
d_gene: .; v_gene: TRBV27; abundance: once; j_gene: TRBJ1-1; CDR3nt: TGTGCCAGATTAGCCTCTTGGAGGCATTGGGACACTGAAGCTTTCTTT; CDR3aa: CARLASWRHWDTEAFF
d_gene: TRBD1; v_gene: TRBV5-1; abundance: few; j_gene: TRBJ2-7; CDR3nt: TGCGCCAGCAGCTCGTGGACAGGGGGCGACGAGCAGTACTTC; CDR3aa: CASSSWTGGDEQYF
d_gene: .; v_gene: TRBV4-2; abundance: .; j_gene: TRBJ1-5; CDR3nt: TGTGCCAGCAGCCAAGACAGGGGCAATCAGCCCCAGCATTTT; CDR3aa: CASSQDRGNQPQHF
d_gene: .; v_gene: TRBV7-9; abundance: .; j_gene: TRBJ1-3; CDR3nt: TGTGCCAGCAGCCGGGGCCACACCATATATTTT; CDR3aa: CASSRGHTIYF
d_gene: .; v_gene: TRBV5-1; abundance: .; j_gene: TRBJ2-2; CDR3nt: TGCGCCAGCAGCTTGTTATCCTCCGGGGAGCTGTTTTTT; CDR3aa: CASSLLSSGELFF
d_gene: TRBD1; v_gene: TRBV19; abundance: .; j_gene: TRBJ1-1; CDR3nt: TGTGCCAGTAGTATAGATCGTACAGGGGTAATCTTGAACACTGAAGCTTTCTTT; CDR3aa: CASSIDRTGVILNTEAFF
d_gene: .; v_gene: TRBV2; abundance: .; j_gene: TRBJ2-3; CDR3nt: TGTGCCAGCAGTGTCTCCGGGGGAGGAACGCAGTATTTT; CDR3aa: CASSVSGGGTQYF